This T cell receptor beta chain was obtained from a study of T cell repertoires in cytomegalovirus infection (dated 2019 in TCRdb). General notes on the study: Because public TCR beta signatures pointed to carriage of CMV infection together with the matching HLA type, the HLA type of each donor mattered for the analysis. Summary of the overall study and its limitations: In both this cohort and an independent cohort of 352 donors, the cumulative frequency of public TCR beta family members distinguished carriers of CMV infection plus the relevant HLA type. In the ex vivo response, HLA-C-restricted CMV-specific TCR beta clonotypes were dominant, and in two of eight donors the single most frequent clonotype came from this HLA-C-restricted group.

Sequencing relied on an Illumina HiSeq 1500. The public reads were quality trimmed at Q25 with fastp and then assembled into clones with MiXCR by TCRdb, keeping productive beta chains. Merged by CDR3 protein, the rows form single entries marked with the most common genes and DNA. Within this sample are over 250,000 distinct CDR3 sequences, with roughly 26% of them counted one time only. Roughly 13% of the sample belongs to the ten largest clones. The CDR3 goes from the cysteine to the phenylalanine over 13 residues. Only CDR3 DNA remains: 39 bases, in frame from the first base. The germline V gene encodes CDR1 SGHAT and CDR2 FQNNGV. Between the V and J ends, shortened by 5 bases and 1 base respectively, the junction contains 9 bases. Regarding this clonotype: Its target antigen remains unknown. No base-level quality is on record; no much larger clone is a single base apart.

The chain employs TRBV11-2 and TRBJ2-7, with the D gene uncertain. Sequencing input: PBMCs. This receptor was obtained from a human donor in good health (CMV status not recorded). Some clones in this sample may be carry-over from other donors' samples. Read as DNA, the sequence is TGTGCCAGCAGCAAGAGACGGTCCTACGAGCAGTACTTC. Its translation is CASSKRRSYEQYF.